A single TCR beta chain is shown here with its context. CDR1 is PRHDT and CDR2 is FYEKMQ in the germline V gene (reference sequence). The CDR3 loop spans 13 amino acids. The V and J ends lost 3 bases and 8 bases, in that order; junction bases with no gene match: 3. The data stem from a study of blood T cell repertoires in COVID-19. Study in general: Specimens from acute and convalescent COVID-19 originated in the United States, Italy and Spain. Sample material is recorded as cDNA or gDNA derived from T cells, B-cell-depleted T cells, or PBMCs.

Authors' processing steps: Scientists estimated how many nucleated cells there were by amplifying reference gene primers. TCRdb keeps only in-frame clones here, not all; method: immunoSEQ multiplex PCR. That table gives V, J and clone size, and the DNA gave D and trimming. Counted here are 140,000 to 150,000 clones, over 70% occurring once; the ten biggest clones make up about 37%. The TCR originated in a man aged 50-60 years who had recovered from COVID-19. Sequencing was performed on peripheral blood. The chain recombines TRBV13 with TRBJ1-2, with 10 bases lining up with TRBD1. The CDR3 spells CASSFDRGLGYTF. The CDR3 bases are TGTGCCAGCAGCTTTGACAGGGGGCTCGGCTACACCTTC.